This is a list of T cell receptor beta chains from one sample in a study of cytomegalovirus exposure and HLA in healthy donors. The method was immunoSEQ multiplex PCR; TCRdb's version includes in-frame clones alone and lacks a portion of them. This sample yields 82,000 or so clones, of which roughly 96% are seen a single time; roughly 0.75% belongs to the top ten. The specimen was PBMCs. These receptors all come from a woman between 18 and 29 years old in good health and CMV-seronegative. Each CDR3 is given with its conserved first and last residue. Each record gives: V gene, J gene, clone size, D gene, CDR3 DNA, CDR3 protein. A D gene is named only where the DNA matches it firmly. Size is omitted from some rows. Given values are once, few, many or a class for expanded clones.

v_gene: TRBV29-1
j_gene: TRBJ2-3
abundance: .
d_gene: .
CDR3nt: TGCAGCGTAGTCGTAGGGGAAAGCACAGATACGCAGTATTTT
CDR3aa: CSVVVGESTDTQYF

v_gene: TRBV28
j_gene: TRBJ2-3
abundance: .
d_gene: TRBD2
CDR3nt: TGTGCCAGCACCTTAGCGGGAGCGGGGACAGATACGCAGTATTTT
CDR3aa: CASTLAGAGTDTQYF

v_gene: TRBV6-5
j_gene: TRBJ2-2
abundance: .
d_gene: .
CDR3nt: TGTGCCAGCGGTAGGGGGTTGGTCGGGGAGCTGTTTTTT
CDR3aa: CASGRGLVGELFF

v_gene: TRBV9
j_gene: TRBJ2-1
abundance: .
d_gene: TRBD2
CDR3nt: TGTGCCAGCAGCGTAGTTCCGGGACTAGCCAACAATGAGCAGTTCTTC
CDR3aa: CASSVVPGLANNEQFF

v_gene: TRBV25-1
j_gene: TRBJ1-1
abundance: .
d_gene: TRBD1
CDR3nt: TGTGCCAGCAGTGAAGGGACAGGGGGCGCGGGGACTGAAGCTTTCTTT
CDR3aa: CASSEGTGGAGTEAFF

v_gene: TRBV5-1
j_gene: TRBJ1-2
abundance: .
d_gene: .
CDR3nt: TGCGCCAGCAGCTCCGGCGCAGGGGTCTATGGCTACACCTTC
CDR3aa: CASSSGAGVYGYTF

v_gene: TRBV7-2
j_gene: TRBJ1-1
abundance: .
d_gene: TRBD1
CDR3nt: TGTGCCAGCAGCTTTGACAGGGGGCAGGAAGCTTTCTTT
CDR3aa: CASSFDRGQEAFF

v_gene: TRBV10-3
j_gene: TRBJ2-2
abundance: .
d_gene: TRBD1
CDR3nt: TGTGCCATCCGACCGGGACAGGGGTTTATCGGGGAGCTGTTTTTT
CDR3aa: CAIRPGQGFIGELFF

v_gene: TRBV30
j_gene: TRBJ2-5
abundance: .
d_gene: TRBD1
CDR3nt: TGTGCCTGGAGGGACAGGGGGCGACGGGAGACCCAGTACTTC
CDR3aa: CAWRDRGRRETQYF

v_gene: TRBV9
j_gene: TRBJ2-6
abundance: .
d_gene: .
CDR3nt: TGTGCCAGCAGCGTAGTCCGTAGTGGGGCCAACGTCCTGACTTTC
CDR3aa: CASSVVRSGANVLTF

v_gene: TRBV19
j_gene: TRBJ2-7
abundance: .
d_gene: .
CDR3nt: TGTGCCAGTAGTATAAGAAACAGCTACGAGCAGTACTTC
CDR3aa: CASSIRNSYEQYF

v_gene: TRBV10-3
j_gene: TRBJ1-2
abundance: .
d_gene: TRBD1
CDR3nt: TGTGCCATCAGTAGGGACAGGGTTGGCTACACCTTC
CDR3aa: CAISRDRVGYTF

v_gene: TRBV7-2
j_gene: TRBJ1-1
abundance: few
d_gene: TRBD1
CDR3nt: TGTGCCAGCAGCCCGGACAGGGGATTAAACACTGAAGCTTTCTTT
CDR3aa: CASSPDRGLNTEAFF

v_gene: TRBV2
j_gene: TRBJ2-5
abundance: .
d_gene: .
CDR3nt: TGTGCCAGCAGTGTCAGAGAGACCCAGTACTTC
CDR3aa: CASSVRETQYF

v_gene: TRBV4-1
j_gene: TRBJ2-6
abundance: .
d_gene: .
CDR3nt: TGCGCCAGCAGCCTAGGAGGGACTGGGGCCAACGTCCTGACTTTC
CDR3aa: CASSLGGTGANVLTF

v_gene: TRBV7-2
j_gene: TRBJ2-3
abundance: .
d_gene: TRBD1
CDR3nt: TGTGCCAGCAGCTTAACGGGACAGGGGGTCTCAGATACGCAGTATTTT
CDR3aa: CASSLTGQGVSDTQYF

v_gene: TRBV2
j_gene: TRBJ2-7
abundance: .
d_gene: TRBD1
CDR3nt: TGTGCCAGCAGTGAATCCCCCGGGACAGACTACGAGCAGTACTTC
CDR3aa: CASSESPGTDYEQYF

v_gene: TRBV7-6
j_gene: TRBJ1-3
abundance: .
d_gene: .
CDR3nt: TGTGCCAGCAGCTTGGCAGGGGTCCGATCTGGAAACACCATATATTTT
CDR3aa: CASSLAGVRSGNTIYF

v_gene: TRBV18
j_gene: TRBJ1-2
abundance: .
d_gene: .
CDR3nt: TGTGCCAGCTCACCTTCGATAGAGTACACCTTC
CDR3aa: CASSPSIEYTF

v_gene: TRBV28
j_gene: TRBJ1-2
abundance: .
d_gene: .
CDR3nt: TGTGCTACTCTGGTCCTGAACTATGGCTACACCTTC
CDR3aa: CATLVLNYGYTF

v_gene: TRBV7-9
j_gene: TRBJ2-7
abundance: .
d_gene: TRBD2
CDR3nt: TGTGCCAGCAGCTTAGGCGGGAGGGAGTACGAGCAGTACTTC
CDR3aa: CASSLGGREYEQYF

v_gene: TRBV5-1
j_gene: TRBJ2-3
abundance: .
d_gene: TRBD2
CDR3nt: TGCGCCAGCAGCTTGGTGGCGGGAGTGGGCACAGATACGCAGTATTTT
CDR3aa: CASSLVAGVGTDTQYF

v_gene: TRBV7-9
j_gene: TRBJ1-5
abundance: .
d_gene: .
CDR3nt: TGTGCCAGCAGCTTTACCGGAGATAGCAATCAGCCCCAGCATTTT
CDR3aa: CASSFTGDSNQPQHF

v_gene: TRBV11-3
j_gene: TRBJ2-5
abundance: .
d_gene: .
CDR3nt: TGTGCCAGCAGTGCAGGGCAAGAGACCCAGTACTTC
CDR3aa: CASSAGQETQYF

v_gene: TRBV19
j_gene: TRBJ2-1
abundance: .
d_gene: TRBD2
CDR3nt: TGTGCCAGTAGTCCGGGGGGTAGTGCCAATGAGCAGTTCTTC
CDR3aa: CASSPGGSANEQFF

v_gene: TRBV6-5
j_gene: TRBJ2-3
abundance: .
d_gene: TRBD2
CDR3nt: TGTGCCAGCAGTTACTCACGAGCGGGAGGGGCAGATACGCAGTATTTT
CDR3aa: CASSYSRAGGADTQYF

v_gene: TRBV4-3
j_gene: TRBJ2-2
abundance: .
d_gene: .
CDR3nt: TGCGCCAGCAGCCAAGATCCACAGGACACCGGGGAGCTGTTTTTT
CDR3aa: CASSQDPQDTGELFF

v_gene: TRBV28
j_gene: TRBJ2-5
abundance: .
d_gene: TRBD2
CDR3nt: TGTGCCAGCATTCATTCCGGGACTAGGGGGACCCAGTACTTC
CDR3aa: CASIHSGTRGTQYF

v_gene: TRBV7-2
j_gene: TRBJ2-3
abundance: once
d_gene: TRBD2
CDR3nt: TGTGCCAGCAGCTATCTAGCGGGAGGGGGCACAGATACGCAGTATTTT
CDR3aa: CASSYLAGGGTDTQYF

v_gene: TRBV19
j_gene: TRBJ2-7
abundance: .
d_gene: .
CDR3nt: TGTGCCAGTAGTATTTCCTATTCCTACGAGCAGTACTTC
CDR3aa: CASSISYSYEQYF

v_gene: TRBV7-9
j_gene: TRBJ2-7
abundance: once
d_gene: .
CDR3nt: TGTGCCAGCAGCTTAGCGCGGTCAATGAGCTCCTACGAGCAGTACTTC
CDR3aa: CASSLARSMSSYEQYF

v_gene: TRBV29-1
j_gene: TRBJ2-1
abundance: .
d_gene: TRBD2
CDR3nt: TGCAGCGTCGGAACTAGCGGGAGGGACAATGAGCAGTTCTTC
CDR3aa: CSVGTSGRDNEQFF

v_gene: TRBV7-2
j_gene: TRBJ2-4
abundance: .
d_gene: .
CDR3nt: TGTGCCAGCAGCGTACCTCTGGCAAACAAAAACATTCAGTACTTC
CDR3aa: CASSVPLANKNIQYF

v_gene: TRBV29-1
j_gene: TRBJ1-4
abundance: .
d_gene: .
CDR3nt: TGCAGCGTCAACAGGGCGGGAGATGAAAAACTGTTTTTT
CDR3aa: CSVNRAGDEKLFF

v_gene: TRBV18
j_gene: TRBJ2-7
abundance: .
d_gene: TRBD2
CDR3nt: TGTGCCAGCTCACGGGGGACTAGCGGGAGCGGGGAGCAGTACTTC
CDR3aa: CASSRGTSGSGEQYF

v_gene: TRBV7-2
j_gene: TRBJ1-2
abundance: once
d_gene: TRBD1
CDR3nt: TGTGCCAGCAGCTACGGACAGGGTATCTATGGCTACACCTTC
CDR3aa: CASSYGQGIYGYTF

v_gene: TRBV18
j_gene: TRBJ1-1
abundance: .
d_gene: TRBD1
CDR3nt: TGTGCCAGCTCACCTGGGACAGAGAACACTGAAGCTTTCTTT
CDR3aa: CASSPGTENTEAFF

v_gene: TRBV10-3
j_gene: TRBJ1-5
abundance: .
d_gene: TRBD1
CDR3nt: TGTGCCATCCAGGGGGGTAGCAATCAGCCCCAGCATTTT
CDR3aa: CAIQGGSNQPQHF

v_gene: TRBV28
j_gene: TRBJ2-1
abundance: .
d_gene: .
CDR3nt: TGTGCCAGCAGTTTGGGGTTGTCGGGGTCCTACAATGAGCAGTTCTTC
CDR3aa: CASSLGLSGSYNEQFF

v_gene: TRBV4-1
j_gene: TRBJ2-7
abundance: .
d_gene: .
CDR3nt: TGCGCCAGCAGCCGACTGGGGAGAACCTACGAGCAGTACTTC
CDR3aa: CASSRLGRTYEQYF

v_gene: TRBV6-5
j_gene: TRBJ2-2
abundance: .
d_gene: .
CDR3nt: TGTGCCAGCAGGTTGCAGGGGTACACCGGGGAGCTGTTTTTT
CDR3aa: CASRLQGYTGELFF